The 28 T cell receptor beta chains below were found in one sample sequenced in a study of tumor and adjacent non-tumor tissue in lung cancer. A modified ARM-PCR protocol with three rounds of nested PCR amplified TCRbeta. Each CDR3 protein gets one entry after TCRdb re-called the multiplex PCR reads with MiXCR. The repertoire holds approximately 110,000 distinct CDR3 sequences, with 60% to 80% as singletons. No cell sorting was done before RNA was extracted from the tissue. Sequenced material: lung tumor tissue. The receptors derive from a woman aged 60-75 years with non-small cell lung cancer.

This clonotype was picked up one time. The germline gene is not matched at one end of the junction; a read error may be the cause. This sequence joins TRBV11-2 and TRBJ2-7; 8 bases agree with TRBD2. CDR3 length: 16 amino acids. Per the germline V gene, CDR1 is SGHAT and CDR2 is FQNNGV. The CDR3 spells CASCLGPRGERYKQYF. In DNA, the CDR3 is TGTGCCAGCTGCTTAGGACCGCGGGGGGAACGCTACAAGCAGTACTTC.

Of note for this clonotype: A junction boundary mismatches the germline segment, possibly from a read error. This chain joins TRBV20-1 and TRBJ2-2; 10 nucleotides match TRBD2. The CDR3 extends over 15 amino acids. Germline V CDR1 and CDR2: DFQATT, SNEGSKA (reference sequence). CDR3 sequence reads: CSATKSSGRTEELFF. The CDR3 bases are TGCAGTGCTACCAAATCTAGCGGGAGAACCGAGGAGCTGTTTTTT.

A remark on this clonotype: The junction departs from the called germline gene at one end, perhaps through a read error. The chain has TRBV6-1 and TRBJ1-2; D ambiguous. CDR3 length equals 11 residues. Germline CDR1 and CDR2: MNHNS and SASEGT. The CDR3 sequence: CPSSVLGDYTF. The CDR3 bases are TGTCCCAGCAGTGTCCTGGGAGACTACACCTTC.

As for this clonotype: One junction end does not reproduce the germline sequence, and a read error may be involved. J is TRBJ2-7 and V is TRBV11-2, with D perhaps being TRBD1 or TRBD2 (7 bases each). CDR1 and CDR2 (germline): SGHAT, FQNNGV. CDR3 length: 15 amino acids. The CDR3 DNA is TGTGCCAGCAGCTTAGTCCAGGGGGGGCCCTACAAGCAGTACTTC. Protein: CASSLVQGGPYKQYF.

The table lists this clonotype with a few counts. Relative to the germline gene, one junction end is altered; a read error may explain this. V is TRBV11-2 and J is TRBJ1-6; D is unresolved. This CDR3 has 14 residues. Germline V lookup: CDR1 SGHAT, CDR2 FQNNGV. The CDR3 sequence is CASSLESSNSPFQF. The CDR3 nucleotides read TGTGCCAGCAGCTTAGAATCAAGTAATTCACCCTTCCAATTT.

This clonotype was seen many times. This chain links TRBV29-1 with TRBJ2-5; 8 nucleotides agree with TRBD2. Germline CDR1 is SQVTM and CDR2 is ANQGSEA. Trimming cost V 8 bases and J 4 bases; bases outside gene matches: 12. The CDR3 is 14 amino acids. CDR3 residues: CSSPMGAGGETQYF. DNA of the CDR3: TGCAGCTCTCCGATGGGGGCGGGAGGAGAGACCCAGTACTTC. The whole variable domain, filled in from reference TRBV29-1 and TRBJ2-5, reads SAVISQKPSRDICQRGTSLTIQCQVDSQVTMMFWYRQQPGQSLTLIATANQGSEATYESGFVIDKFPISRPNLTFSTLTVSNMSPEDSSIYLCSSPMGAGGETQYFGPGTRLLVL.

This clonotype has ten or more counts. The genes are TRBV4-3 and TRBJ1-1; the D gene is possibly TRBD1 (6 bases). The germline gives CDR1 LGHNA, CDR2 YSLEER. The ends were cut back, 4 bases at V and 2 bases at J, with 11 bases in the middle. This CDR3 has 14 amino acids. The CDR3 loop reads CASSPQGANTEAFF. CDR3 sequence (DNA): TGCGCCAGCAGCCCACAGGGCGCAAACACTGAAGCTTTCTTT.

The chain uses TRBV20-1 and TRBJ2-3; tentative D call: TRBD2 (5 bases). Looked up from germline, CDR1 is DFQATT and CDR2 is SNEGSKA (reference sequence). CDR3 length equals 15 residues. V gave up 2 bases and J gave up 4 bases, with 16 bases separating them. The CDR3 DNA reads TGCAGTGCTAGAATCGGGATGGGGATAGCAGATACGCAGTATTTT. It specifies CSARIGMGIADTQYF.

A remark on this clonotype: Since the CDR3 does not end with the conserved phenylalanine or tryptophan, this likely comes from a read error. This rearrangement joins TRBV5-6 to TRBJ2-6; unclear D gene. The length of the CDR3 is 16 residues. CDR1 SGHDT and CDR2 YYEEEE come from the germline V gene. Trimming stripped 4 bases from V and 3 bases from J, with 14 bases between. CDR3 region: CASSQTTLYGANVLTI. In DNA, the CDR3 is TGTGCCAGCAGCCAGACAACCCTCTATGGGGCCAACGTCCTGACTATC.

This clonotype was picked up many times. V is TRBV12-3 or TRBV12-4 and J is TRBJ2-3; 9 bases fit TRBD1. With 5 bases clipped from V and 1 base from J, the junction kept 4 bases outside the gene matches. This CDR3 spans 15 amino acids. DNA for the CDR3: TGTGCCAGCAGTGGACGACAGGGGGGCACAGATACGCAGTATTTT. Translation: CASSGRQGGTDTQYF.

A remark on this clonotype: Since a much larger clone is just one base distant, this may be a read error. The CDR3 protein is CGSLTDTQYF. DNA for the CDR3: TGTGGCAGCTTAACAGATACGCAGTATTTT. This chain links TRBV11-2 with TRBJ2-3; D is unclear. From germline, CDR1 is SGHAT and CDR2 FQNNGV. The CDR3 totals 10 residues.

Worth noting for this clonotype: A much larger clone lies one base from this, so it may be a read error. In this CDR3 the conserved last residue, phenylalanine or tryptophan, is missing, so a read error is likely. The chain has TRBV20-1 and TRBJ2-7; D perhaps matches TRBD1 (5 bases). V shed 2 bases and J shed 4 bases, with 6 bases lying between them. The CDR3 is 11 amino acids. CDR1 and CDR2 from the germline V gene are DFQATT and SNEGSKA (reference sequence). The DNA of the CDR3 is TGCAGTGCTAGACGACAGTACGAGCAGTACCTC. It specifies CSARRQYEQYL.

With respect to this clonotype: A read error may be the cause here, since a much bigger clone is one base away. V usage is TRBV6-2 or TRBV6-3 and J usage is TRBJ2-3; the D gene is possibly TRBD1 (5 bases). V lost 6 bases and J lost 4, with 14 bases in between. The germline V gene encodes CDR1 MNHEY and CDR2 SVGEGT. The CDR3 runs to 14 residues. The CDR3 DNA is TGTGCCAGCAGGATACAGGTAAAAGCAGATACGCAGTATTTT. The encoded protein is CASRIQVKADTQYF.

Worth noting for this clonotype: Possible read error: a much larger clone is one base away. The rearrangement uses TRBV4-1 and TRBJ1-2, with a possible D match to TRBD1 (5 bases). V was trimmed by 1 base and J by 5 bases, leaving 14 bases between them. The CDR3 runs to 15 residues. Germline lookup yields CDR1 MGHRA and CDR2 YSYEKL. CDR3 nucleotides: TGCGCCAGCAGCCAAGGGCGGGGGGAGGGTTATGGCTACACCTTC. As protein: CASSQGRGEGYGYTF.

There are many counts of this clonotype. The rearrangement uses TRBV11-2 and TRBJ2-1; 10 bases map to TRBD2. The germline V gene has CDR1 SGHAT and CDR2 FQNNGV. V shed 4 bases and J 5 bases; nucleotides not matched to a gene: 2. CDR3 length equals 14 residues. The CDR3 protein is CASSWTSGNNEQFF. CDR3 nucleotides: TGTGCCAGCAGCTGGACTAGCGGAAACAATGAGCAGTTCTTC.

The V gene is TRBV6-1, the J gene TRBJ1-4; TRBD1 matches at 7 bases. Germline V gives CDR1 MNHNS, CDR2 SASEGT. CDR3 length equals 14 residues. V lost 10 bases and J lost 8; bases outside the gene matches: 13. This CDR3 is CATSDREYVEKLFF. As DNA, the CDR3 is TGTGCCACCTCTGACAGGGAGTATGTCGAAAAACTGTTTTTT.

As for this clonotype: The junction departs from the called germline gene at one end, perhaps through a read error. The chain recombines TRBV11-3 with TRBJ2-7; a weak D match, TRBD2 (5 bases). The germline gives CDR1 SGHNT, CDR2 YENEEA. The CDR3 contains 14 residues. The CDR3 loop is CGCSLDTGTYDQYF. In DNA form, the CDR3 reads TGTGGCTGCAGCTTAGATACGGGAACCTACGATCAGTACTTC.

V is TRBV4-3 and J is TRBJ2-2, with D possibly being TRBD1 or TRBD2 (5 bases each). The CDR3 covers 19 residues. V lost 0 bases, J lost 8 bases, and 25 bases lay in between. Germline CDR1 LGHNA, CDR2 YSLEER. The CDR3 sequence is CASSQERQRAWNRAGELFF. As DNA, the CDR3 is TGCGCCAGCAGCCAAGAGCGACAGAGGGCCTGGAATAGGGCGGGGGAGCTGTTTTTT.

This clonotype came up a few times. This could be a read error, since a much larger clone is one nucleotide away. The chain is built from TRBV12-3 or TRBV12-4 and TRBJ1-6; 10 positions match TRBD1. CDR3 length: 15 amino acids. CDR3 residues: CVSRSGQGDTSPLHF. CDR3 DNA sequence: TGTGTCAGCAGAAGCGGACAGGGGGACACTTCACCCCTCCACTTT.

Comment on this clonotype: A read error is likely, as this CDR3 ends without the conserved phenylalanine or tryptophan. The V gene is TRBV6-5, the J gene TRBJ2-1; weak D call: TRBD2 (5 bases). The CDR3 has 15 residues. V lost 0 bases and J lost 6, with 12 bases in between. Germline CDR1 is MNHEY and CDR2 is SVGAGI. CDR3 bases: TGTGCCAGCAGTTACTCGAGCGTGAGGGTCAATGAGCAGTTCATC. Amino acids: CASSYSSVRVNEQFI.

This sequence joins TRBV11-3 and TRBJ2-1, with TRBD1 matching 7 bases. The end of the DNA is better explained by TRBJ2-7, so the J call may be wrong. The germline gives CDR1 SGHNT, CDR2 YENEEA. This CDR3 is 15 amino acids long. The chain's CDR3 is CASSLEPTRGLGQYF. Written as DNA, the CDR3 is TGTGCCAGCAGCTTAGAGCCAACCAGGGGGTTGGGGCAGTACTTC.

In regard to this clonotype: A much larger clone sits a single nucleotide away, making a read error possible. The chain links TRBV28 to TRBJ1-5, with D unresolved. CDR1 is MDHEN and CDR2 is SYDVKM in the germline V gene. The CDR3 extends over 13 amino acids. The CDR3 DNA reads TGTGCCAACAGTTGGCTTAGCAATCAGCCCCAGCATTTT. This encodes CANSWLSNQPQHF.

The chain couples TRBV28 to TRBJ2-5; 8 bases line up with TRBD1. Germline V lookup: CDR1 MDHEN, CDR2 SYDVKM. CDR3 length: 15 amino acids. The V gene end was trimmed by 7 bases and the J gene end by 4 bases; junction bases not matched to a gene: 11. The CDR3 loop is CASMLTGAGGETQYF. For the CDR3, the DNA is TGTGCCAGCATGCTGACAGGGGCAGGAGGAGAGACCCAGTACTTC.

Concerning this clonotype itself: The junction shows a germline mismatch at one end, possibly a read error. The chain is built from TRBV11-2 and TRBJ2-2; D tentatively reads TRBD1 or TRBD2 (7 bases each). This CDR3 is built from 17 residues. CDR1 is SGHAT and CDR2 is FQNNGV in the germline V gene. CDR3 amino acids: CPNSSPQGGRNTGELFF. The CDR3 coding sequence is TGTCCCAACAGCTCTCCCCAGGGGGGGCGGAACACCGGAGAGCTGTTTTTT.

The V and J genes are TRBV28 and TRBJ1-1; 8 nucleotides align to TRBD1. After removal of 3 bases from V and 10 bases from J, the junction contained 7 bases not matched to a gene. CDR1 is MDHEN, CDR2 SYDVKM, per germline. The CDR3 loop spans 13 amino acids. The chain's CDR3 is CASSLTQDRVAFF. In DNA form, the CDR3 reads TGTGCCAGCAGTTTGACCCAGGACAGGGTAGCTTTCTTT. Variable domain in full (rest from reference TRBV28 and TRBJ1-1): DVKVTQSSRYLVKRTGEKVFLECVQDMDHENMFWYRQDPGLGLRLIYFSYDVKMKEKGDIPEGYSVSREKKERFSLILESASTNQTSMYLCASSLTQDRVAFFGQGTRLTVV.

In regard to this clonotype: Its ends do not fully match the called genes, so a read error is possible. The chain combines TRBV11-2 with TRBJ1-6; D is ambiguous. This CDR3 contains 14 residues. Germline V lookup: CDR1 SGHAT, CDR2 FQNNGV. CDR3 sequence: CASILEANNSPLYF. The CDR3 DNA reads TGTGCCAGCATCTTGGAAGCAAATAATTCACCCCTCTACTTT.

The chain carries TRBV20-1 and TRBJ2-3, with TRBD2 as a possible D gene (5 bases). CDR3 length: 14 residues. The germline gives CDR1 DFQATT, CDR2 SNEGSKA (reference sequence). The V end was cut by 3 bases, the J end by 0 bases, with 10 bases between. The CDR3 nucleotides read TGCAGTGCTAGGCTAGCTGAAAGCACAGATACGCAGTATTTT. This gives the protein CSARLAESTDTQYF.

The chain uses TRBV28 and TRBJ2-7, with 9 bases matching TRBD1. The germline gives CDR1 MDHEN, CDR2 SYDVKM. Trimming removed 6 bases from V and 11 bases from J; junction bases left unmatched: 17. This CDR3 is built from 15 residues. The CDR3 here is CASSSPGQGSYEKYF. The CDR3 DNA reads TGTGCCAGCAGCTCCCCGGGACAGGGCTCCTATGAGAAGTACTTC.